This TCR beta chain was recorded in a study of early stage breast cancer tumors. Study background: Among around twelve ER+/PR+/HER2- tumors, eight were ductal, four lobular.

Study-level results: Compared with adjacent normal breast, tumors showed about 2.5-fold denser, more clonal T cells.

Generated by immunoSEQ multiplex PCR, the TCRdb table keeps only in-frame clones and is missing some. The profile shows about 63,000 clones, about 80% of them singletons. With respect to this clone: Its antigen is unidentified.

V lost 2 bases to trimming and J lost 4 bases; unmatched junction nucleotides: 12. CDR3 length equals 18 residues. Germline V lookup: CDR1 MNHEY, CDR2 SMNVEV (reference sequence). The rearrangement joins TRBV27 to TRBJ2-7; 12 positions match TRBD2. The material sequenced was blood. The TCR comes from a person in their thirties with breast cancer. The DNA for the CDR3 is TGTGCCAGCAGTTTAAAGGGGCTAGCGGGAGGGCCGTGGTACGAGCAGTACTTC. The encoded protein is CASSLKGLAGGPWYEQYF.